This T cell receptor (beta chain) was retrieved from a study of vaccination and CD4 T cells after COVID-19. The treatment denotes: roughly 10-day PBMC culture with coronavirus spike peptide pools or control peptides (ViraFEST assay). ViraFEST used peptide pools to expand antigen-specific T cells and subsequently sequenced their TCRs. Overall study results and limits: No early post-infection timepoints were studied, and convalescent patients studied were relatively few.

The CDR3 is 14 amino acids. The germline V gene encodes CDR1 SGHRS and CDR2 YFSETQ. V was pared by 0 bases and J by 0 bases, with 6 bases between. Notes on this clonotype: Its target is not known.

Oncomine TCR Beta short-read sequencing was applied to DNA from cultured CD4+ T cells. From the PCR reads, TCRdb called clonotypes with MiXCR, one entry per CDR3 protein. This sample carries tens of thousands of distinct CDR3 sequences, 40% to 50% of them seen once, and the ten largest clones take about a fifth. Specimen: CD4+ T cells from blood, cultured in vitro, collected before SARS-CoV-2 vaccination. The J gene is TRBJ1-1, the V gene TRBV5-1; D perhaps matches TRBD1 (5 bases). The receptor was isolated from a human donor who received a COVID-19 vaccine. The CDR3 nucleotides are TGCGCCAGCAGCTTGGACAGGTTGAACACTGAAGCTTTCTTT. This codes for CASSLDRLNTEAFF.